This T cell receptor beta chain was sequenced in a study of T cells after yellow fever vaccination. General study results and limits: Most clones from primary vaccination resurfaced after the booster (around 97% CD4, around 89% CD8).

This clonotype was counted at least ten times. The antigen remains undetermined. Each CDR3 protein gets one entry after TCRdb re-called the 5' RACE reads with MiXCR. This table holds 65,000 to 70,000 distinct CDR3 sequences, approximately 5% found once. This CDR3 is 13 amino acids long. The J segment lost 8 bases and the V segment lost 3 bases, leaving 5 bases of the junction unmatched. In germline, CDR1 is DFQATT, CDR2 SNEGSKA (reference sequence). The receptor's source is a man aged 18 to 29 who received the YFV17D yellow fever vaccine. This chain connects TRBV20-1 to TRBJ1-2; 11 bases agree with TRBD1. The sequencing here drew on CD4+ T cells sorted from PBMCs, taken roughly 15 days after the first yellow fever vaccination. CDR3 nucleotide sequence: TGCAGTGCTAGCGGGACAGGGGGTGAGGGCTACACCTTC. Translated: CSASGTGGEGYTF.